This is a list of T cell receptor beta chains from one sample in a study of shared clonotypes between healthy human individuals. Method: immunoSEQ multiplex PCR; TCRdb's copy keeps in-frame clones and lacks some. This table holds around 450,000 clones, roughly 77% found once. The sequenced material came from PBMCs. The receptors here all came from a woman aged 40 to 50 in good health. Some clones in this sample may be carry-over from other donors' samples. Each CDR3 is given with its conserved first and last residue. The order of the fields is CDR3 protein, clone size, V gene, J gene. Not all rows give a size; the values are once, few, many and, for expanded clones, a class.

CDR3: CASKRLAGSYEQYF; size: -; V: TRBV6-6; J: TRBJ2-7
CDR3: CAWSSSGRLDTQYF; size: -; V: TRBV30; J: TRBJ2-3
CDR3: CASSQIGGETQYF; size: -; V: TRBV19; J: TRBJ2-5
CDR3: CASSLVGSGNRRYEQYF; size: -; V: TRBV5-1; J: TRBJ2-7
CDR3: CASSPPLSLLAGGPVDTQYF; size: -; V: TRBV18; J: TRBJ2-3
CDR3: CASSFGVSTDTQYF; size: -; V: TRBV28; J: TRBJ2-3
CDR3: CASSYSGNEQYF; size: -; V: TRBV28; J: TRBJ2-7
CDR3: CATSPVPTYEQYF; size: -; V: TRBV15; J: TRBJ2-7
CDR3: CASSSGTGSFSYEQYF; size: -; V: TRBV18; J: TRBJ2-7
CDR3: CASSVGGRYNEQFF; size: -; V: TRBV9; J: TRBJ2-1
CDR3: CASSPPESYEQYF; size: -; V: TRBV28; J: TRBJ2-7
CDR3: CASSESPAPYEQYF; size: -; V: TRBV25-1; J: TRBJ2-7
CDR3: CASSKTGSYEQYF; size: -; V: TRBV7-9; J: -
CDR3: CASSLRGDTQYF; size: -; V: TRBV5-1; J: TRBJ2-3
CDR3: CASSVEGIQYF; size: -; V: TRBV13; J: TRBJ2-4
CDR3: CASREPGQGIYEQYF; size: few; V: TRBV6-6; J: TRBJ2-7
CDR3: CASSIPPDGYGQPQHF; size: few; V: TRBV19; J: TRBJ1-5
CDR3: CAGRPRLAALQEGSNQPQHF; size: -; V: TRBV28; J: TRBJ1-5
CDR3: CASSLWTGVGQPQHF; size: -; V: TRBV5-6; J: TRBJ1-5
CDR3: CASSVVGSDTQYF; size: -; V: TRBV9; J: TRBJ2-3
CDR3: CASSTRQGGGTEAFF; size: -; V: TRBV6-6; J: TRBJ1-1
CDR3: CASSPPWRDGETQYF; size: -; V: TRBV18; J: TRBJ2-5
CDR3: CASSDGGTSTDTQYF; size: -; V: TRBV10-1; J: TRBJ2-3
CDR3: CASSFTYNEQFF; size: -; V: TRBV5-1; J: TRBJ2-1
CDR3: CASSPDNGLLNYGYTF; size: many; V: TRBV5-4; J: TRBJ1-2
CDR3: CASSLGQNSYEQYF; size: -; V: TRBV28; J: TRBJ2-7
CDR3: CAISSAGGGNTEAFF; size: -; V: TRBV10-3; J: TRBJ1-1
CDR3: CASSRDRGRWDHEQYF; size: -; V: TRBV6-6; J: TRBJ2-7
CDR3: CASSQDYLAGVETQYF; size: -; V: TRBV4-1; J: TRBJ2-5
CDR3: CASSRGLAGNNEQFF; size: -; V: TRBV5-4; J: TRBJ2-1
CDR3: CASSLAGPSSYEQYF; size: once; V: TRBV28; J: TRBJ2-7
CDR3: CAWSLGTGITYEQYF; size: -; V: TRBV30; J: TRBJ2-7
CDR3: CASSLLGAKNIQYF; size: -; V: TRBV11-2; J: TRBJ2-4
CDR3: CATSRGDTTNEKLFF; size: once; V: TRBV15; J: TRBJ1-4
CDR3: CASSPRTGSTNEKLFF; size: -; V: TRBV19; J: TRBJ1-4
CDR3: CASSRARSGSLGGAFF; size: -; V: TRBV27; J: TRBJ1-1
CDR3: CASINRGLAGTGELFF; size: -; V: TRBV19; J: TRBJ2-2
CDR3: CASSLRTGEGDTQYF; size: -; V: TRBV5-6; J: TRBJ2-3
CDR3: CAIRGQANYGYTF; size: -; V: TRBV10-3; J: TRBJ1-2
CDR3: CASSSYQETQYF; size: -; V: TRBV6-1; J: TRBJ2-5
CDR3: CASSLVYEAGETQYF; size: -; V: TRBV11-2; J: TRBJ2-5
CDR3: CASSRRTSGYNEQFF; size: few; V: TRBV5-4; J: TRBJ2-1
CDR3: CTSSQVGLAGHPSSYNEQFF; size: -; V: TRBV1; J: TRBJ2-1
CDR3: CASSLGAGPSYEQYF; size: -; V: TRBV5-1; J: TRBJ2-7
CDR3: CASSRGAGGNQPQHF; size: few; V: TRBV18; J: TRBJ1-5
CDR3: CASSQGRTGRETQYF; size: -; V: TRBV4-2; J: TRBJ2-5
CDR3: CASSFGGFGGYTF; size: -; V: TRBV7-3; J: TRBJ1-2
CDR3: CASSVVGGTDTQYF; size: once; V: TRBV9; J: TRBJ2-3
CDR3: CASRVFQDSYGYTF; size: -; V: TRBV19; J: TRBJ1-2
CDR3: CASTTVQGTAGANVLTF; size: -; V: TRBV28; J: TRBJ2-6
CDR3: CASSEIQGPQHF; size: few; V: TRBV19; J: TRBJ1-5
CDR3: CASRPGDRDNEQFF; size: once; V: TRBV5-4; J: TRBJ2-1
CDR3: CASSSPGGRDYGYTF; size: -; V: TRBV7-9; J: TRBJ1-2
CDR3: CASSPHRGGDQPQHF; size: once; V: TRBV28; J: TRBJ1-5
CDR3: CASSAFFYEQYF; size: -; V: TRBV11-2; J: TRBJ2-7
CDR3: CASSIRQGTQPQHF; size: -; V: TRBV11-3; J: TRBJ1-5
CDR3: CASRDRDYGYTF; size: -; V: TRBV2; J: TRBJ1-2
CDR3: CASSFGGRTTQYF; size: once; V: TRBV27; J: TRBJ2-3
CDR3: CASRFQGDTEAFF; size: -; V: TRBV11-2; J: TRBJ1-1
CDR3: CATSRDGGAGTDTQYF; size: -; V: TRBV15; J: TRBJ2-3